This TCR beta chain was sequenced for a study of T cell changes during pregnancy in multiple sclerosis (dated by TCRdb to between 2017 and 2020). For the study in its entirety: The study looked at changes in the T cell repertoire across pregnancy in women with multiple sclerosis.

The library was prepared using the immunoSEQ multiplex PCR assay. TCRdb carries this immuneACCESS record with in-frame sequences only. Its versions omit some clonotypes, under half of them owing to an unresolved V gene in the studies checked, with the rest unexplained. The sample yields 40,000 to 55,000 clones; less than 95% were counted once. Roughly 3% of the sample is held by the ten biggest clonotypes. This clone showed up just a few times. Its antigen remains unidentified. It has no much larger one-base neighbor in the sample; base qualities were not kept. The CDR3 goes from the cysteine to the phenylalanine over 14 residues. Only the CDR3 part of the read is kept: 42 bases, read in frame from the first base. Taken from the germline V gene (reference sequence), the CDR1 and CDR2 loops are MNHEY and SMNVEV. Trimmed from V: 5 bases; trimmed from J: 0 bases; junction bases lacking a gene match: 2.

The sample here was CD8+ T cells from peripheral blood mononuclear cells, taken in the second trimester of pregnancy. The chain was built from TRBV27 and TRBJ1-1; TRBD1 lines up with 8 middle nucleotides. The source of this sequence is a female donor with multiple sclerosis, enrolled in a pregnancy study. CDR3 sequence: CASSTDRVNTEAFF. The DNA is TGTGCCAGCAGTACGGACAGGGTGAACACTGAAGCTTTCTTT.